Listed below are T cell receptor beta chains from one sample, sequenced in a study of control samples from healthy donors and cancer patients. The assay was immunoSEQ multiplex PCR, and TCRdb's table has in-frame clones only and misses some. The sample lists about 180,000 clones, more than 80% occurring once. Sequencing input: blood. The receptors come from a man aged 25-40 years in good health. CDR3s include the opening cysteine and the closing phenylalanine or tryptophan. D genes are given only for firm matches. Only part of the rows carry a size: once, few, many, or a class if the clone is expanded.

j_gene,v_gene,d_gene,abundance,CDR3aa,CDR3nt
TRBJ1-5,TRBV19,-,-,CASSPGASTYSNQPQHF,TGTGCCAGTAGTCCAGGGGCTTCAACATATAGCAATCAGCCCCAGCATTTT
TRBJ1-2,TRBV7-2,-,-,CAQLPSGPNLYGYTF,TGTGCCCAGCTCCCTTCCGGACCTAACCTCTATGGCTACACCTTC
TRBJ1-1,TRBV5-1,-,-,CASSYRDPNTEAFF,TGCGCCAGCAGCTACCGGGATCCTAACACTGAAGCTTTCTTT
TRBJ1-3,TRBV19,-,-,CASSLPVGASGNTIYF,TGTGCCAGTAGTCTGCCGGTGGGTGCCTCTGGAAACACCATATATTTT
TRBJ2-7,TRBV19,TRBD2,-,CATRPASGGAYEQYF,TGTGCCACGCGCCCCGCTAGCGGGGGAGCCTACGAGCAGTACTTC
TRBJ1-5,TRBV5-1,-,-,CASSLGGSFNQPQHF,TGCGCCAGCAGCCTCGGGGGGTCCTTCAATCAGCCCCAGCATTTT
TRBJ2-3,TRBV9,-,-,CASSVERGNRAGDTQYF,TGTGCCAGCAGCGTAGAGCGTGGAAACAGGGCGGGAGATACGCAGTATTTT
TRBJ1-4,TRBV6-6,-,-,CASAPGEKLFF,TGTGCCAGTGCCCCAGGGGAAAAACTGTTTTTT
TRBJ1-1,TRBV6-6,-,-,CASSYEQANTEAFF,TGTGCCAGCAGTTACGAGCAGGCTAACACTGAAGCTTTCTTT
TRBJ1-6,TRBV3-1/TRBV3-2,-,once,CASSQGRTGTKHSPLHF,TGTGCCAGCAGCCAAGGCCGGACCGGGACCAAACATTCACCCCTCCACTTT
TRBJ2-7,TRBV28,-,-,CASSLLGYEQYF,TGTGCCAGCAGTTTACTCGGGTACGAGCAGTACTTC
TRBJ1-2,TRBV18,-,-,CASSPFGQDHVYGYTF,TGTGCCAGCTCACCATTCGGGCAGGACCACGTCTATGGCTACACCTTC
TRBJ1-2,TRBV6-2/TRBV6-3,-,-,CASSAGQVYGYTF,TGTGCCAGCAGCGCGGGCCAGGTCTATGGCTACACCTTC